This T cell receptor beta chain was sequenced for a study of blood T cell repertoires in COVID-19. At the level of the study: The study drew acute and convalescent COVID-19 samples from the United States, Italy and Spain.

Authors' methods: The authors estimated nucleated cell counts from reference gene primer amplification. Repertoires were generated with immunoSEQ multiplex PCR, while TCRdb's copy carries only in-frame clones and drops some. V and J calls and clone size are given by that table; D and trimming were obtained from the DNA. The repertoire holds around 190,000 clones, with more than 85% as singletons. This CDR3 region has 13 residues. The V gene lost 6 bases and the J gene lost 3 bases, with 12 bases spanning the gap. Germline V gives CDR1 SQVTM, CDR2 ANQGSEA. The source is a man aged 25 to 40 with acute or convalescent COVID-19. What was sequenced was peripheral blood. V gene TRBV29-1 combines with J gene TRBJ1-3; D uncertain. The CDR3 sequence is CSVRQVSGNTIYF. CDR3 DNA sequence: TGCAGCGTCAGACAAGTCAGTGGAAACACCATATATTTT.